The 22 T cell receptor beta chains presented below share a single source sample, sequenced in a study of blood T cell repertoires in COVID-19. Sequencing used immunoSEQ multiplex PCR; TCRdb keeps in-frame clones, though not all of them. Of approximately 110,000 clones listed, 70% to 90% were seen once; the top ten hold approximately 1.5%. Specimen: peripheral blood. These receptors all come from a man between 35 and 55 years old with acute or convalescent COVID-19.

The rearrangement links TRBV18 to TRBJ2-7, with 9 positions matching TRBD2. The CDR3 totals 16 residues. The germline gives CDR1 KGHSH, CDR2 LQKENI. V was pared by 3 bases and J by 4 bases, with 10 bases of the junction left unmatched. CDR3 in DNA: TGTGCCAGCTCACCCTGGTTAGGTAGCGGGGGATACGAGCAGTACTTC. It encodes CASSPWLGSGGYEQYF.

The chain couples TRBV19 to TRBJ1-3; D is possibly TRBD1 (5 bases). Looked up from germline, CDR1 is LNHDA and CDR2 is SQIVND (reference sequence). This CDR3 has 15 residues. Trimming removed 4 bases at V and 0 bases at J, with 10 bases between. CDR3: CASSTTGTSGNTIYF. Written as DNA, the CDR3 is TGTGCCAGTAGTACTACAGGAACCTCTGGAAACACCATATATTTT.

The CDR3 reads CASSLESSYEQYF. CDR3 DNA: TGTGCCAGCAGCTTAGAGAGCTCCTACGAGCAGTACTTC. The chain employs TRBV11-2 and TRBJ2-7; D is unresolved. Germline CDR1 and CDR2: SGHAT and FQNNGV. This CDR3 contains 13 residues. V shed 0 bases and J shed 0 bases, with 3 bases lying between them.

The chain has TRBV5-4 and TRBJ2-7; D not resolved. This CDR3 spans 13 amino acids. The ends were cut back, 1 base at V and 2 bases at J, with 7 bases in the middle. Germline V gene data show CDR1 as SGHNT and CDR2 as YYREEE (reference sequence). This CDR3 is CASSLSATYEQYF. In DNA form, the CDR3 reads TGTGCCAGCAGCTTGAGCGCTACCTACGAGCAGTACTTC.

The J gene is TRBJ2-5, the V gene TRBV18; possible D gene TRBD2, 5 bases. CDR3 length equals 13 residues. Germline CDR1 and CDR2: KGHSH and LQKENI. Trimming removed 3 bases at V and 1 base at J, with 6 bases between. This CDR3 reads CASSPEAQETQYF. The CDR3 bases are TGTGCCAGCTCACCGGAGGCCCAAGAGACCCAGTACTTC.

J is TRBJ2-5 and V is TRBV3-1 (or the pseudogene TRBV3-2); no clear D. Germline V CDR1 and CDR2: LGHDT, YNNKEL (reference sequence). Trimming left V 2 bases short and J 5 bases short, with 12 bases between. The CDR3 is 14 amino acids. The CDR3 bases are TGTGCCAGCAGCCAAATTAGCCCCCCGGAGACCCAGTACTTC. Protein product: CASSQISPPETQYF.

The rearrangement uses TRBV6-5 and TRBJ1-1, with D unresolved. CDR3 length: 16 amino acids. Germline V lookup: CDR1 MNHEY, CDR2 SVGAGI. The germline V and J ends were trimmed by 2 bases and 3 bases, with 16 bases remaining between them. The chain's CDR3 is CASSYRWQPGDTEAFF. CDR3 DNA: TGTGCCAGCAGTTACAGGTGGCAACCCGGGGACACTGAAGCTTTCTTT.

This clone was picked up a small number of times. This chain uses TRBV3-1 (or the pseudogene TRBV3-2) with TRBJ2-7; 8 positions agree with TRBD1. The CDR3 contains 14 residues. The V gene end was trimmed by 1 base and the J gene end by 4 bases; junction bases not matched to a gene: 3. Germline values: CDR1 LGHDT, CDR2 YNNKEL (reference sequence). CDR3 sequence reads: CASSQAQGAYEQYF. CDR3 DNA sequence: TGTGCCAGCAGCCAAGCTCAGGGGGCTTACGAGCAGTACTTC.

This clone was detected a few times. The gene calls are TRBV29-1 and TRBJ2-7, with 11 bases that match TRBD2. CDR1 SQVTM and CDR2 ANQGSEA come from the germline V gene. The CDR3 loop spans 13 amino acids. Trimming cost V 3 bases and J 3 bases; bases outside gene matches: 1. The CDR3 bases are TGCAGCGTTGAGCTAGCGGGAGGCTACGAGCAGTACTTC. Its protein is CSVELAGGYEQYF.

V is TRBV5-1 and J is TRBJ2-7, with 16 positions matching TRBD2. V shed 4 bases and J 5 bases; nucleotides not matched to a gene: 6. In germline, CDR1 is SGHRS, CDR2 YFSETQ. The CDR3 is 16 amino acids. CDR3 in amino acids: CASSVGLAGGGDEQYF. CDR3 in DNA: TGCGCCAGCAGCGTGGGACTAGCGGGAGGGGGGGACGAGCAGTACTTC.

As DNA, the CDR3 is TGTGCCAGCAGCTCCGGGGGGCTTCTCTACAATGAGCAGTTCTTC. It encodes CASSSGGLLYNEQFF. V is TRBV5-4 and J is TRBJ2-1; D is possibly TRBD2 (7 bases). The CDR3 runs 15 residues. In germline, CDR1 is SGHNT, CDR2 YYREEE (reference sequence). With 3 bases removed from V and 3 bases from J, the gap between germline ends came to 13 bases.

This clone has a single count. The gene calls are TRBV11-2 and TRBJ2-3; possible D gene TRBD1, 6 bases. V dropped 1 base and J dropped 10 bases, with 18 bases sitting between them. The CDR3 spans 15 residues. CDR1 SGHAT and CDR2 FQNNGV come from the germline V gene. In DNA form, the CDR3 reads TGTGCCAGCAGCTTAGGTCCGACAGGCTCCCAGGCGCAGTATTTT. This sequence encodes CASSLGPTGSQAQYF. Looking up the rest from reference TRBV11-2 and TRBJ2-3 gives the full variable domain: EAGVAQSPRYKIIEKRQSVAFWCNPISGHATLYWYQQILGQGPKLLIQFQNNGVVDDSQLPKDRFSAERLKGVDSTLKIQPAKLEDSAVYLCASSLGPTGSQAQYFGPGTRLTVL.

V is TRBV27 and J is TRBJ2-5; possibly TRBD2 for D (5 bases). The V gene lost 0 bases and the J gene lost 1 base, with 18 bases spanning the gap. The CDR3 runs to 18 residues. Germline CDR1 reads MNHEY; CDR2 reads SMNVEV (reference sequence). In DNA form, the CDR3 reads TGTGCCAGCAGTTTATCCCCCCCCGTGTTTCGGGGCCAAGAGACCCAGTACTTC. Translation: CASSLSPPVFRGQETQYF.

The gene calls are TRBV6-5 and TRBJ1-2; perhaps TRBD1 as D (6 bases). The length of the CDR3 is 15 residues. Germline V gives CDR1 MNHEY, CDR2 SVGAGI. V was shortened by 6 bases and J by 6 bases, with 20 bases between the two germline ends. The CDR3 DNA reads TGTGCCAGCAGCCAATTACAGGGCCTCGGTCATGGCTACACCTTC. Protein product: CASSQLQGLGHGYTF.

The V call is TRBV6-5, the J call TRBJ1-5; 8 bases line up with TRBD1. There are 15 residues in the CDR3. CDR1 and CDR2 (germline): MNHEY, SVGAGI. V lost 5 bases to trimming and J lost 7 bases; unmatched junction nucleotides: 10. The CDR3 reads CASSPTGAQGQPQHF. In DNA, the CDR3 is TGTGCCAGCAGTCCGACAGGGGCCCAAGGGCAGCCCCAGCATTTT.

CDR3 nucleotide sequence: TGTGCCAGCTCACCAGACGTGGGGGGGCGAAGTTCACCCCTCCACTTT. This encodes CASSPDVGGRSSPLHF. V is TRBV18 and J is TRBJ1-6; TRBD1 might be the D (6 bases). The CDR3 has 16 amino acids. Per germline, CDR1 KGHSH and CDR2 LQKENI. V was cut by 2 bases and J by 9 bases, with 17 bases left in between.

The V gene is TRBV28, the J gene TRBJ2-7, with D possibly matching TRBD2 (6 bases). The ends were cut back, 1 base at V and 7 bases at J, with 14 bases in the middle. The CDR3 contains 14 residues. CDR1 and CDR2 (germline): MDHEN, SYDVKM. This chain's CDR3 is CASSLSGRGWEQYF. The CDR3 DNA sequence: TGTGCCAGCAGTTTATCCGGGAGAGGATGGGAGCAGTACTTC.

As DNA, the CDR3 is TGTGCCAGCATAGGGGTGGGGAAAGCTTTCTTT. Its translation is CASIGVGKAFF. The chain carries TRBV25-1 and TRBJ1-1; a possible D gene is TRBD1 (5 bases). The V end was cut by 7 bases, the J end by 9 bases, with 12 bases between. This CDR3 contains 11 residues. Per the germline V gene, CDR1 is MGHDK and CDR2 is SYGVNS.

The chain combines TRBV7-8 with TRBJ1-3; possibly TRBD1 for D (5 bases). Germline CDR1 reads SGHVS; CDR2 reads FQNEAQ. Trimming removed 2 bases from V and 3 bases from J, with 8 bases in between. This CDR3 has 14 amino acids. The CDR3 DNA follows: TGTGCCAGCAGCTTACGGGGGGTTGGAAACACCATATATTTT. Translated, it gives CASSLRGVGNTIYF.

This clone was detected once. The chain has TRBV7-3 and TRBJ1-4, with D possibly matching TRBD1 (6 bases). Trimming pared 5 bases from V and 6 bases from J, leaving 16 bases between. The CDR3 extends over 15 amino acids. Germline lookup yields CDR1 SGHTA and CDR2 FQGTGA. In DNA form, the CDR3 reads TGTGCCAGCAGCGTCCAGGGAGGGGGAGATGAAAAACTGTTTTTT. This sequence encodes CASSVQGGGDEKLFF.

The genes are TRBV7-2 and TRBJ2-5; D possibly corresponds to TRBD1 (6 bases). This CDR3 region has 13 residues. V lost 5 bases, J lost 3 bases, and 10 bases lay in between. Looked up from germline, CDR1 is SGHTA and CDR2 is FQGNSA. The CDR3 sequence: CASSLDRKETQYF. The CDR3 DNA reads TGTGCCAGCAGCCTCGACAGGAAAGAGACCCAGTACTTC.

This chain connects TRBV5-4 to TRBJ2-3, with 10 nucleotides matching TRBD2. The CDR3 consists of 17 residues. Germline CDR1 SGHNT, CDR2 YYREEE (reference sequence). With V trimmed by 1 base and J by 1 base, 6 bases remained unmatched. The CDR3 DNA reads TGTGCCAGCAGCTTGCGGAGCGGGGGGGCCGGCACAGATACGCAGTATTTT. Protein: CASSLRSGGAGTDTQYF.